This T cell receptor beta chain was identified in a study of blood T cell repertoires in COVID-19. Study-wide context: The United States, Italy and Spain were the sources of the acute and convalescent COVID-19 samples. From T cells, B-cell-depleted T cells, or PBMCs came the material, which was cDNA or gDNA.

Libraries were prepared by immunoSEQ multiplex PCR; TCRdb keeps only in-frame clonotypes and omits some of them. Among 250,000 or so clones listed, 70% to 90% were seen once. Recruits, aged about 18 to 95 years, lived in about two dozen US areas. The CDR3 runs to 14 residues. V gave up 1 base and J gave up 5 bases, with 11 bases separating them. Germline CDR1 SEHNR, CDR2 FQNEAQ (reference sequence). This chain joins TRBV7-9 and TRBJ1-1; no clear D gene. Sequencing input: PBMCs or T cells enriched from blood (not recorded which). This receptor was identified in a woman between 50 and 59 years old who had been exposed to COVID-19. CDR3 bases: TGTGCCAGCAGCTTAGGCCGGGGAGGGACTGAAGCTTTCTTT. It is translated as CASSLGRGGTEAFF.